One sample yielded the 9 T cell receptor beta chains listed below, sequenced in a study of beta chain features in type 1 diabetes. These receptors lack a known antigen. Whole-study findings and limits: In all four CD4+ subsets, TCRB CDR3 length was significantly, moderately reduced in type 1 diabetes.

TCRB transcripts that were expressed got sequenced, as all of the isolated RNA had been reverse transcribed. The data were produced by immunoSEQ multiplex PCR, yet TCRdb's version contains in-frame clones alone and is incomplete. The data show roughly 260,000 clones, about 11% seen once. Sequencing used naive CD4+ T cells from blood. Receptor source: a man in his thirties or forties with type 1 diabetes.

The sample holds a few counts of this clone. The gene calls are TRBV28 and TRBJ2-1; no definite D call. CDR1 MDHEN and CDR2 SYDVKM come from the germline V gene. Trimming removed 3 bases at V and 5 bases at J, with 8 bases between. This CDR3 spans 13 amino acids. DNA for the CDR3: TGTGCCAGCAGTTTCCGCGCCAACAATGAGCAGTTCTTC. Protein product: CASSFRANNEQFF.

This chain uses TRBV18 with TRBJ1-1; a weak D match, TRBD1 (6 bases). The CDR3 spans 15 residues. V was clipped by 0 bases and J by 1 base, with 9 bases between them. CDR1 and CDR2 from the germline V gene are KGHSH and LQKENI. The CDR3 region is CASSPPTGWNTEAFF. The CDR3 bases are TGTGCCAGCTCACCACCTACAGGGTGGAACACTGAAGCTTTCTTT.

This clone has only a few counts. The rearrangement uses TRBV5-1 and TRBJ2-1, with 8 bases that match TRBD2. With 0 bases clipped from V and 10 bases from J, the junction kept 6 bases outside the gene matches. The CDR3 spans 14 residues. Germline V gene sequence: CDR1 SGHRS, CDR2 YFSETQ. The CDR3 DNA is TGCGCCAGCAGCTTGGGGAATTCGGGGGGGGAGCAGTTCTTC. This codes for CASSLGNSGGEQFF.

This clone has a handful of counts. V gene TRBV7-9 combines with J gene TRBJ2-3; TRBD1 matches 9 bases. V shed 7 bases and J 3 bases; nucleotides not matched to a gene: 8. The CDR3 extends over 15 amino acids. Germline V gene lookup returns CDR1 SEHNR and CDR2 FQNEAQ (reference sequence). The CDR3 DNA sequence: TGTGCCAGCACCCTATGGACAGGGGTAACAGATACGCAGTATTTT. Amino acids: CASTLWTGVTDTQYF.

The rearrangement joins TRBV4-1 to TRBJ2-6, with a tentative D call TRBD2 (5 bases). Per the germline V gene, CDR1 is MGHRA and CDR2 is YSYEKL. Trimming pared 4 bases from V and 0 bases from J, leaving 16 bases between. CDR3 length: 18 residues. CDR3 bases: TGCGCCAGCAGCCCCCGGCAGCGGACCCTCTCTGGGGCCAACGTCCTGACTTTC. Translated, it gives CASSPRQRTLSGANVLTF.

This clone was observed a handful of times. The rearrangement uses TRBV18 and TRBJ2-5; D gene ambiguous. The CDR3 length is 12 residues. V was trimmed by 5 bases and J by 5 bases, leaving 9 bases between them. Germline V gene sequence: CDR1 KGHSH, CDR2 LQKENI. The CDR3, as DNA: TGTGCCAGCTCATCCGATCGGGAGACCCAGTACTTC. Translating gives CASSSDRETQYF. Full variable domain (rest looked up from reference TRBV18 and TRBJ2-5): NAGVMQNPRHLVRRRGQEARLRCSPMKGHSHVYWYRQLPEEGLKFMVYLQKENIIDESGMPKERFSAEFPKEGPSILRIQQVVRGDSAAYFCASSSDRETQYFGPGTRLLVL.

The rearrangement joins TRBV5-4 to TRBJ2-1, with 8 bases aligning to TRBD2. Germline CDR1 reads SGHNT; CDR2 reads YYREEE (reference sequence). CDR3 length equals 15 residues. Trimming removed 5 bases from V and 3 bases from J; junction bases left unmatched: 7. Here the CDR3 reads CASRGRGGYYNEQFF. The DNA for the CDR3 is TGTGCCAGCAGAGGTCGGGGGGGCTACTACAATGAGCAGTTCTTC.

This clone has just a few counts. V usage is TRBV9 and J usage is TRBJ2-6; weak D call: TRBD2 (5 bases). V was shortened by 3 bases and J by 1 base, with 11 bases between the two germline ends. The CDR3 consists of 16 residues. Germline V gives CDR1 SGDLS, CDR2 YYNGEE. The CDR3 region is CASSAPRDSGANVLTF. The CDR3 DNA reads as TGTGCCAGCAGCGCCCCCCGGGATTCTGGGGCCAACGTCCTGACTTTC.

At least ten counts were recorded for this clone. This CDR3 is also generated by other DNA sequences in the sample. The chain combines TRBV29-1 with TRBJ2-5, with unresolved D. Germline V CDR1 and CDR2: SQVTM, ANQGSEA. The CDR3 length is 12 residues. With 6 bases removed from V and 1 base from J, the gap between germline ends came to 9 bases. CDR3 in DNA: TGCAGCGTCGCCAGGTCCCAAGAGACCCAGTACTTC. Protein: CSVARSQETQYF.